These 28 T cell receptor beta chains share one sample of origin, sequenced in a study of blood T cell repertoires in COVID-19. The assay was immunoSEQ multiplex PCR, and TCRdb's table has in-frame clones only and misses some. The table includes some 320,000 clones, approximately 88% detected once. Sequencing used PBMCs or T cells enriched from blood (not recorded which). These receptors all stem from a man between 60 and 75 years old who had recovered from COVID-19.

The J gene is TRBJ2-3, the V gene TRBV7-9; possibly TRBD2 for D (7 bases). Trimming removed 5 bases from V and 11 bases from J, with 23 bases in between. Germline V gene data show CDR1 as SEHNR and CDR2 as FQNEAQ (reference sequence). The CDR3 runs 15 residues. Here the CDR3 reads CASSDRGGSQIVQYF. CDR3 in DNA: TGTGCCAGCAGCGATAGGGGGGGAAGTCAGATAGTGCAGTATTTT.

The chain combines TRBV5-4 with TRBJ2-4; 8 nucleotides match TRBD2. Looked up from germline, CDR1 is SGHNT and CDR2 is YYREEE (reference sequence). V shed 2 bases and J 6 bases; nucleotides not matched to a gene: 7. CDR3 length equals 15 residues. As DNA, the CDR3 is TGTGCCAGCAGCTTCGGGCGGGAGGCGAGAAACATTCAGTACTTC. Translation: CASSFGREARNIQYF.

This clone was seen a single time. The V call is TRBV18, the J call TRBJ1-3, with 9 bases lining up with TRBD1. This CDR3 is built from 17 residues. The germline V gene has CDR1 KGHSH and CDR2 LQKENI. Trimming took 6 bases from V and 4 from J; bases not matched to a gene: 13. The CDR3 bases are TGTGCCAGCTCTCCGACGTCCGGGACAGGGAAAGGAAACACCATATATTTT. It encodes CASSPTSGTGKGNTIYF.

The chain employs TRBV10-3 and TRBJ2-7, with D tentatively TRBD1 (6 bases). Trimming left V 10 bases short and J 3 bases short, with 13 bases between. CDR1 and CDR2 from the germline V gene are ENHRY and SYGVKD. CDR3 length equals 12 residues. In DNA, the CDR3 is TGTGCCACGGGACATGAGATCTACGAGCAGTACTTC. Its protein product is CATGHEIYEQYF.

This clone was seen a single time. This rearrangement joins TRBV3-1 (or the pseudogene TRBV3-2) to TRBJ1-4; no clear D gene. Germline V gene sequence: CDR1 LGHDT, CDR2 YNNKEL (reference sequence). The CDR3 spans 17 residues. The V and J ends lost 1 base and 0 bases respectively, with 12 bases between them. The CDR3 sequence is CASSQGRAPATNEKLFF. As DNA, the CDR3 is TGTGCCAGCAGCCAAGGGCGGGCTCCAGCAACTAATGAAAAACTGTTTTTT.

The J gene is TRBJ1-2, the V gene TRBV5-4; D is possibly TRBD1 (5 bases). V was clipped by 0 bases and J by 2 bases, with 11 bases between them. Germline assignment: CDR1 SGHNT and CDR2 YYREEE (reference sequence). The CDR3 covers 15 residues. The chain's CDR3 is CASSLVGALNYGYTF. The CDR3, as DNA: TGTGCCAGCAGCTTGGTAGGGGCCCTAAACTATGGCTACACCTTC.

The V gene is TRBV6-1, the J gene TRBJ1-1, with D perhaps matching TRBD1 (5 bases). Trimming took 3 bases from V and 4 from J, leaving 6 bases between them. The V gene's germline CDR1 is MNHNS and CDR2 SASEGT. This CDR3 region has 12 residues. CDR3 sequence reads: CASSDRATEAFF. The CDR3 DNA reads TGTGCCAGCAGTGACAGGGCCACTGAAGCTTTCTTT.

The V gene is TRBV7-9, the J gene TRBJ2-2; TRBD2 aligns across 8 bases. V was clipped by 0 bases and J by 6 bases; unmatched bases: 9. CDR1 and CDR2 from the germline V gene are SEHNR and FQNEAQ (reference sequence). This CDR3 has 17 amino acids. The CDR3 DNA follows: TGTGCCAGCAGCTTAGCGAAAACGACTAGCGATGCCGGGGAGCTGTTTTTT. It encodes CASSLAKTTSDAGELFF.

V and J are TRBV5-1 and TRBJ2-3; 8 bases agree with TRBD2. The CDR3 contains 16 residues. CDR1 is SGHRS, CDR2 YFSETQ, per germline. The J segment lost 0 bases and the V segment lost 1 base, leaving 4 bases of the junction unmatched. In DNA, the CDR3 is TGCGCCAGCAGCTTGAATCCGGGAGGGAGCACAGATACGCAGTATTTT. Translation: CASSLNPGGSTDTQYF.

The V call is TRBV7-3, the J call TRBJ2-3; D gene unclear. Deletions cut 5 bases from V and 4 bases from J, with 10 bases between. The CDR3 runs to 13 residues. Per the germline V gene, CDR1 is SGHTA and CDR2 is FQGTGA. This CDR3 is CASSPGEADTQYF. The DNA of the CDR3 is TGTGCCAGCAGCCCGGGTGAAGCAGATACGCAGTATTTT. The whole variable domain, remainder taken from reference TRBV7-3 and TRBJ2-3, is GAGVSQTPSNKVTEKGKYVELRCDPISGHTALYWYRQSLGQGPEFLIYFQGTGAADDSGLPNDRFFAVRPEGSVSTLKIQRTERGDSAVYLCASSPGEADTQYFGPGTRLTVL.

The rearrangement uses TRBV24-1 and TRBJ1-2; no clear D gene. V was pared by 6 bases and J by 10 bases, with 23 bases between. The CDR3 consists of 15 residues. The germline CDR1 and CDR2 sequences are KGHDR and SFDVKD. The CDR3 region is CATSFPGDSVASYTF. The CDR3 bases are TGTGCCACCAGTTTTCCCGGCGACTCAGTGGCTTCCTACACCTTC.

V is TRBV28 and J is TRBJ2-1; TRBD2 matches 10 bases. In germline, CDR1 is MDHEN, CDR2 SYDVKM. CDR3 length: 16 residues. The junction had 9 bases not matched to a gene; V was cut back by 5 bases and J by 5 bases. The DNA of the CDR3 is TGTGCCAGCAGTAACGGACTAGCGGCGGGTGACAATGAGCAGTTCTTC. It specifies CASSNGLAAGDNEQFF. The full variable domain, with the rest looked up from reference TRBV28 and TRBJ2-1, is DVKVTQSSRYLVKRTGEKVFLECVQDMDHENMFWYRQDPGLGLRLIYFSYDVKMKEKGDIPEGYSVSREKKERFSLILESASTNQTSMYLCASSNGLAAGDNEQFFGPGTRLTVL.

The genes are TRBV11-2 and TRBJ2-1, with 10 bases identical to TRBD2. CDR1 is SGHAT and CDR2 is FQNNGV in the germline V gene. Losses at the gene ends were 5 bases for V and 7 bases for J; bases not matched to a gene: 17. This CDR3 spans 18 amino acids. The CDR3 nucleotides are TGTGCCAGCAGCCAAGGGACGAGAGGACTAGCGGTTAATAATGAGCAGTTCTTC. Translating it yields CASSQGTRGLAVNNEQFF. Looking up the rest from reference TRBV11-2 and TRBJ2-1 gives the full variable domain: EAGVAQSPRYKIIEKRQSVAFWCNPISGHATLYWYQQILGQGPKLLIQFQNNGVVDDSQLPKDRFSAERLKGVDSTLKIQPAKLEDSAVYLCASSQGTRGLAVNNEQFFGPGTRLTVL.

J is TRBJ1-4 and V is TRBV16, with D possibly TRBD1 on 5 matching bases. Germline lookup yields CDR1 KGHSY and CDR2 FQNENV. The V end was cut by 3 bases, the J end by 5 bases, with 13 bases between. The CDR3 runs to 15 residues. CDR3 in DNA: TGTGCCAGCAGCCACGCAAGAAGACAGAATGAAAAACTGTTTTTT. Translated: CASSHARRQNEKLFF.

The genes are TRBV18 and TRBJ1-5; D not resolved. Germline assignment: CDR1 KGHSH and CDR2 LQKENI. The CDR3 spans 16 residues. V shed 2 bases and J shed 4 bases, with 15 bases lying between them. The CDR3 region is CASSPASRVENQPQHF. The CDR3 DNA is TGTGCCAGCTCACCAGCCTCACGGGTTGAGAATCAGCCCCAGCATTTT. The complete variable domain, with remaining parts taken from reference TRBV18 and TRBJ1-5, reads NAGVMQNPRHLVRRRGQEARLRCSPMKGHSHVYWYRQLPEEGLKFMVYLQKENIIDESGMPKERFSAEFPKEGPSILRIQQVVRGDSAAYFCASSPASRVENQPQHFGDGTRLSIL.

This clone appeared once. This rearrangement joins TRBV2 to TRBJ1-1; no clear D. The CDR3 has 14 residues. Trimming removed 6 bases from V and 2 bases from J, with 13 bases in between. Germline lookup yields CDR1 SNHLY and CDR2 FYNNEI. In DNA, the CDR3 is TGTGCCAGCAGCGGGCTGGGGAGCAACACTGAAGCTTTCTTT. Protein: CASSGLGSNTEAFF.

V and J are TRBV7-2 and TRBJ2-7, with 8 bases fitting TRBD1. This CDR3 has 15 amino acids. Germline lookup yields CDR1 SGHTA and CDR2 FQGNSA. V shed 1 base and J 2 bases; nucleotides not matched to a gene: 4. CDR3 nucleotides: TGTGCCAGCAGCTTAGGAGGACAGGGACCCTACGAGCAGTACTTC. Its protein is CASSLGGQGPYEQYF.

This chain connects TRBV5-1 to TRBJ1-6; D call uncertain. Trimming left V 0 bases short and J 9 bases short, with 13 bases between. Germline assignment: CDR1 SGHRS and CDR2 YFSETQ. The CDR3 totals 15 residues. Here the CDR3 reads CASSLAEVASSPLHF. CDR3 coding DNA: TGCGCCAGCAGCTTGGCGGAGGTAGCAAGTTCACCCCTCCACTTT.

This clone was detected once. CDR3 sequence (DNA): TGTGCCAGCTCACCACCGTCTAGCGGGAGGGCCCTCTACGAGCAGTACTTC. Protein sequence: CASSPPSSGRALYEQYF. This chain uses TRBV18 with TRBJ2-7, with 12 bases lining up with TRBD2. The CDR3 loop spans 17 amino acids. The J segment lost 3 bases and the V segment lost 0 bases, leaving 6 bases of the junction unmatched. From germline, CDR1 is KGHSH and CDR2 LQKENI.

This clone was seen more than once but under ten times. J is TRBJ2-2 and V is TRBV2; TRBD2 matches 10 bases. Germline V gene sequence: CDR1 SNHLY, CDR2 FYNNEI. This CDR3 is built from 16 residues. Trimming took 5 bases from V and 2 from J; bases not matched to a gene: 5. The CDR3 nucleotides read TGTGCCAGCAGTTACACTAGCGGGATTAACACCGGGGAGCTGTTTTTT. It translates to CASSYTSGINTGELFF.

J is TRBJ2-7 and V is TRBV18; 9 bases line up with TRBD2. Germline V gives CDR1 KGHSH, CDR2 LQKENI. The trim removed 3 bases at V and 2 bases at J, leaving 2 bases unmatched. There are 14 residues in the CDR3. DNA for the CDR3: TGTGCCAGCTCACCCGTAGCGGGAGCCTACGAGCAGTACTTC. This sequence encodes CASSPVAGAYEQYF.

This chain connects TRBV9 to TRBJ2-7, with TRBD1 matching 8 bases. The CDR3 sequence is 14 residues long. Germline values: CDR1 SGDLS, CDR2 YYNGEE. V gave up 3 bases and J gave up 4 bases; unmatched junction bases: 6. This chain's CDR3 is CASSGQGSSYEQYF. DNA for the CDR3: TGTGCCAGCAGCGGACAGGGGAGTAGTTACGAGCAGTACTTC.

In DNA form, the CDR3 reads TGTGCCAGCAGCAAGATTGAGGGGGACTATGGCTACACCTTC. Its protein is CASSKIEGDYGYTF. The chain is built from TRBV4-2 and TRBJ1-2; weak D call: TRBD1 (6 bases). Trimming shortened V by 5 bases and J by 3 bases, and 13 bases separated the two germline ends. The germline CDR1 and CDR2 sequences are LGHNA and YNFKEQ. CDR3 size: 14 residues.

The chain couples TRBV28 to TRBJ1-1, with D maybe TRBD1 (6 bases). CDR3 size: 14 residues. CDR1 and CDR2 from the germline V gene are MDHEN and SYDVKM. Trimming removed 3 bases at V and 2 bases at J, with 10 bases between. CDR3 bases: TGTGCCAGCAGTTTCGGGGGGCGAAACACTGAAGCTTTCTTT. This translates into CASSFGGRNTEAFF.

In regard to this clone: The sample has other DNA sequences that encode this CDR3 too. CDR3 in amino acids: CASSRMGQGGYGYTF. The CDR3 DNA follows: TGTGCCAGCAGCCGCATGGGGCAGGGAGGCTATGGCTACACCTTC. The chain recombines TRBV7-9 with TRBJ1-2; weak D call: TRBD1 (5 bases). This CDR3 region has 15 residues. CDR1 SEHNR and CDR2 FQNEAQ come from the germline V gene (reference sequence). V lost 5 bases, J lost 4 bases, and 17 bases lay in between.

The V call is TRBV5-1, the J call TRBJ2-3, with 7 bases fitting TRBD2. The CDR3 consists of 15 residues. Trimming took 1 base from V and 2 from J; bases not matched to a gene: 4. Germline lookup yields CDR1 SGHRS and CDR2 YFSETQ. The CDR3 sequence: CASSLLADFTDTQYF. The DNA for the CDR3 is TGCGCCAGCAGCTTGCTAGCGGACTTCACAGATACGCAGTATTTT. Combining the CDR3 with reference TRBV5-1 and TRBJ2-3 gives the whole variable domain KAGVTQTPRYLIKTRGQQVTLSCSPISGHRSVSWYQQTPGQGLQFLFEYFSETQRNKGNFPGRFSGRQFSNSRSEMNVSTLELGDSALYLCASSLLADFTDTQYFGPGTRLTVL.

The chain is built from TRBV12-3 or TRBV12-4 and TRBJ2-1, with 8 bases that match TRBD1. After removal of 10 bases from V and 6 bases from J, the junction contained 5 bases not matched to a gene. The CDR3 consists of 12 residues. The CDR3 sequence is CANGDRRNEQFF. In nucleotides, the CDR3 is TGTGCCAATGGGGACAGGCGCAATGAGCAGTTCTTC.

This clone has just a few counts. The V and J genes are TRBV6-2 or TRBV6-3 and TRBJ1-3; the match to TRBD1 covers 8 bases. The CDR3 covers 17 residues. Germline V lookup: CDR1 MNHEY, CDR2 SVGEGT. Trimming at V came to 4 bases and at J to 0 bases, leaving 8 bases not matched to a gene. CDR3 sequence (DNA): TGTGCCAGCAGTTCTGGGACAGGCCGAAGCTCTGGAAACACCATATATTTT. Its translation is CASSSGTGRSSGNTIYF.